The rows below give T cell receptor beta chains drawn from one sample of a study of blood T cell repertoires in COVID-19. Here immunoSEQ multiplex PCR was the method, and the copy in TCRdb shows in-frame clones only, minus some. The table shows about 50,000 clones, with about 77% occurring only once. The sample was peripheral blood. These receptors all stem from a man aged 65 to 85 with active or convalescent COVID-19. CDR3s include the opening cysteine and the closing phenylalanine or tryptophan. D genes are given only for firm matches. Size is omitted from some rows. Given values are once, few, many or a class for expanded clones.

j_call cdr3_length d_call v_call clone_size cdr3_aa cdr3_nt
TRBJ1-2 13 - TRBV7-9 - CASSLQGLGGYTF TGTGCCAGCAGCTTACAGGGACTAGGTGGCTACACCTTC
TRBJ1-1 14 TRBD1 TRBV6-1 - CASSDGRGYTEAFF TGTGCCAGCAGTGATGGCAGGGGGTACACTGAAGCTTTCTTT
TRBJ2-5 14 - TRBV10-3 once CAISERGSQETQYF TGTGCCATCAGTGAGCGGGGGAGTCAAGAGACCCAGTACTTC
TRBJ2-1 18 - TRBV27 - CASFRENRPGVSYNEQFF TGTGCCAGCTTTCGAGAAAACCGTCCGGGGGTTTCCTACAATGAGCAGTTCTTC
TRBJ1-1 15 - TRBV27 few CASSSGETWNTEAFF TGTGCCAGCAGTTCCGGGGAGACCTGGAACACTGAAGCTTTCTTT
TRBJ2-1 14 TRBD2 TRBV7-2 - CASSFGLAGVEQFF TGTGCCAGCAGCTTTGGTCTAGCGGGAGTTGAGCAGTTCTTC
TRBJ1-2 16 TRBD1 TRBV28 - CASSLSDRAILGGYTF TGTGCCAGCAGTTTAAGTGACAGGGCTATCCTGGGGGGCTACACCTTC
TRBJ1-1 12 - TRBV20-1 - CSASPRNTEAFF TGCAGTGCTAGTCCCCGGAACACTGAAGCTTTCTTT
TRBJ1-1 13 - TRBV19 - CASKFTENTEAFF TGTGCCAGTAAATTCACAGAGAACACTGAAGCTTTCTTT
TRBJ2-7 15 TRBD1 TRBV9 - CASSPYPGQIYEQYF TGTGCCAGCAGCCCTTATCCGGGACAGATCTACGAGCAGTACTTC
TRBJ1-2 14 TRBD1 TRBV2 once CASSTGGRAYGYTF TGTGCCAGCAGCACAGGGGGACGGGCCTATGGCTACACCTTC
TRBJ1-4 17 - TRBV5-1 - CASSLAVRGSRDEKLFF TGCGCCAGCAGCTTGGCCGTCAGGGGAAGTCGGGATGAAAAACTGTTTTTT
TRBJ2-1 11 - TRBV6-2/TRBV6-3 - CASSYTDEQFF TGTGCCAGCAGTTATACAGATGAGCAGTTCTTC
TRBJ2-6 18 - TRBV14 - CASSPSVVGASGANVLTF TGTGCCAGCAGCCCCTCGGTAGTGGGGGCCTCTGGGGCCAACGTCCTGACTTTC
TRBJ1-6 17 TRBD1 TRBV14 - CASSLRVGTGDNSPLHF TGTGCCAGCAGCCTTAGAGTCGGGACAGGGGATAATTCACCCCTCCACTTT
TRBJ1-1 14 - TRBV7-2 - CASSLGHSNTEAFF TGTGCCAGCAGCTTAGGACATTCGAACACTGAAGCTTTCTTT
TRBJ2-4 13 - TRBV12-3/TRBV12-4 - CASSLGPLGIQYF TGTGCCAGCAGTTTGGGGCCGTTAGGCATTCAGTACTTC
TRBJ1-2 14 - TRBV5-1 - CASSLADSLYGYTF TGCGCCAGCAGCTTGGCCGACAGCTTATATGGCTACACCTTC
TRBJ2-3 15 TRBD1 TRBV19 - CASSQDRASTDTQYF TGTGCCAGTAGTCAGGACAGGGCCAGCACAGATACGCAGTATTTT
TRBJ1-5 14 TRBD1 TRBV7-9 - CASSSGTGYQPQHF TGTGCCAGCAGCTCCGGGACAGGGTATCAGCCCCAGCATTTT
TRBJ1-4 15 - TRBV5-1 - CASSLIGGVNEKLFF TGCGCCAGCAGCTTAATCGGCGGAGTTAATGAAAAACTGTTTTTT
TRBJ1-2 13 - TRBV7-2 - CASSLSGTVGYTF TGTGCCAGCAGCTTATCCGGGACTGTCGGCTACACCTTC
TRBJ1-5 15 TRBD1 TRBV28 - CASSLRGPSNQPQHF TGTGCCAGCAGTTTGAGGGGGCCAAGCAATCAGCCCCAGCATTTT
TRBJ1-6 15 TRBD1 TRBV5-5 - CASSSGTGGNSPLHF TGTGCCAGCAGCTCCGGGACAGGGGGGAATTCACCCCTCCACTTT
TRBJ2-5 14 - TRBV5-1 - CASSPQLPGETQYF TGCGCCAGCAGCCCGCAACTCCCGGGGGAGACCCAGTACTTC
TRBJ2-5 14 - TRBV3-1/TRBV3-2 few CASSPRGWGETQYF TGTGCCAGCAGCCCCCGGGGGTGGGGAGAGACCCAGTACTTC
TRBJ1-1 13 - TRBV12-3/TRBV12-4 - CASSLQGNTEAFF TGTGCCAGCAGTTTGCAGGGGAACACTGAAGCTTTCTTT
TRBJ2-7 16 TRBD2 TRBV29-1 few CSVEETSGRASGAQYF TGCAGCGTTGAAGAGACTAGCGGGAGGGCCTCCGGGGCGCAGTACTTC
TRBJ1-3 14 TRBD1 TRBV10-3 once CAISAGTDGNTIYF TGTGCCATCAGTGCCGGGACAGATGGAAACACCATATATTTT
TRBJ1-3 15 TRBD1 TRBV7-6 medium-sized CASSLAGTGEDTIYF TGTGCCAGCAGCTTAGCGGGGACAGGGGAAGACACCATATATTTT
TRBJ2-3 13 - TRBV24-1 - CATRGLAADTQYF TGTGCCACCCGAGGGCTAGCCGCAGATACGCAGTATTTT
TRBJ2-7 15 TRBD2 TRBV11-2 once CASSLGGLAGAGQYF TGTGCCAGCAGCTTAGGTGGTCTAGCGGGAGCAGGACAGTACTTC
TRBJ2-1 13 TRBD2 TRBV30 - CAWTKAGVWEQFF TGTGCCTGGACAAAAGCGGGAGTATGGGAGCAGTTCTTC
TRBJ1-5 15 - TRBV27 few CASSFAAGGNQPQHF TGTGCCAGCAGTTTCGCAGCTGGGGGGAATCAGCCCCAGCATTTT
TRBJ2-1 14 TRBD2 TRBV5-4 - CTSSDSAGGREQFF TGTACCAGCAGCGACTCAGCGGGGGGGCGGGAGCAGTTCTTC
TRBJ2-7 16 - TRBV5-6 - CASSWGGHRVTYEQYF TGTGCCAGCAGCTGGGGCGGGCACAGGGTAACCTACGAGCAGTACTTC
TRBJ2-5 14 - TRBV4-3 - CASSQDRGRETQYF TGCGCCAGCAGCCAAGATCGGGGTCGGGAGACCCAGTACTTC
TRBJ1-1 13 - TRBV9 - CASSLLQDTEAFF TGTGCCAGCAGCCTCCTACAGGACACTGAAGCTTTCTTT
TRBJ2-3 15 TRBD1 TRBV4-1 - CASSRRQGGEDTQYF TGCGCCAGCAGCCGCCGACAGGGGGGGGAAGATACGCAGTATTTT
TRBJ2-7 12 - TRBV30 - CAWSAPLYEQYF TGTGCCTGGAGTGCCCCTCTTTACGAGCAGTACTTC
TRBJ1-5 14 - TRBV3-1/TRBV3-2 - CASSQVAGFQPQHF TGTGCCAGCAGCCAAGTGGCCGGGTTTCAGCCCCAGCATTTT
TRBJ2-2 17 - TRBV4-1 - CASSQSPQRSLTGELFF TGCGCCAGCAGCCAATCCCCCCAGCGGAGTCTCACCGGGGAGCTGTTTTTT
TRBJ2-7 15 TRBD1 TRBV9 - CASSGGQGVDDEQYF TGTGCCAGCAGCGGAGGACAGGGGGTTGACGACGAGCAGTACTTC
TRBJ1-2 15 - TRBV29-1 few CSDSRAGGSISGYTF TGCAGCGATTCGAGGGCCGGGGGGAGTATCTCTGGCTACACCTTC
TRBJ1-1 13 - TRBV18 - CASSREGNTEAFF TGTGCCAGCTCACGGGAGGGGAACACTGAAGCTTTCTTT
TRBJ2-7 15 - TRBV5-1 - CASSRIGGFSYEQYF TGCGCCAGCAGCCGGATTGGGGGCTTCTCCTACGAGCAGTACTTC
TRBJ1-3 16 - TRBV5-1 - CASSLETLTGVDTIYF TGCGCCAGCAGCTTGGAAACCCTGACAGGTGTGGACACCATATATTTT
TRBJ1-2 14 - TRBV18 - CASSPKQGMDGYTF TGTGCCAGCTCACCAAAACAGGGAATGGATGGCTACACCTTC